The T cell receptor (beta chain) described here comes from a study of T-cell reconstitution after alpha-beta-depleted transplantation in children. This CDR3 has 14 amino acids. V was clipped by 6 bases and J by 3 bases; unmatched bases: 6. Library preparation (for TCRbeta) was performed with unique molecular identifiers. TCRdb reanalysed the PCR reads using MiXCR and keeps one entry per CDR3 protein. The table lists about 250,000 distinct CDR3 sequences, under 30% of them singletons. Notes on this clonotype: The antigen is not known.

Overall study findings and caveats: As was reported, about two months after transplant, alpha-beta T cells came from several hundred expanded graft clones. T-cell numbers and diversity one year post-transplant derived largely from freshly generated T cells.

This specimen was PBMCs, mostly from graft donor cells, taken 360 days after TCRalphabeta/CD19-depleted stem cell transplant. The rearrangement uses TRBV12-3 or TRBV12-4 and TRBJ2-7; 9 bases line up with TRBD1. The clonotype comes from a female patient aged 2-10 years who had a stem cell transplant for congenital amegakaryocytic thrombocytopenia, so the T cells may come from the graft donor. CDR3 DNA sequence: TGTGCCAGCAGCCGCGGACAGGGGAACTACGAGCAGTACTTC. Residues: CASSRGQGNYEQYF.